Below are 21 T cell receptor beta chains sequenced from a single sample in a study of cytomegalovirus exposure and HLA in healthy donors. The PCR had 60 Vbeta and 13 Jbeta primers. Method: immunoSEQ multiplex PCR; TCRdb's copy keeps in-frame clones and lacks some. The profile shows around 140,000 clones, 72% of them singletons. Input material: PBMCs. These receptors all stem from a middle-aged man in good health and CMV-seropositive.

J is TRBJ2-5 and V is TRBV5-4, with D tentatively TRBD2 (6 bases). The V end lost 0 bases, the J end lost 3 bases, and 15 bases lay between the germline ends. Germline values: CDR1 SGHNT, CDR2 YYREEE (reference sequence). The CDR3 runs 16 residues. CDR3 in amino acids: CASSLEVGGEKETQYF. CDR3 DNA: TGTGCCAGCAGCTTGGAAGTCGGCGGGGAGAAAGAGACCCAGTACTTC.

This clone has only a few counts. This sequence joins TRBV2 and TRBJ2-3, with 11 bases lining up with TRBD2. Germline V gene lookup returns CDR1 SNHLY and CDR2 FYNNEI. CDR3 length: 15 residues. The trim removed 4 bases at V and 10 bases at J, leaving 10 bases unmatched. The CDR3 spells CASSVTSGGSSAQYF. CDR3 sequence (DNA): TGTGCCAGCAGTGTTACTAGCGGGGGATCTTCTGCGCAGTATTTT.

CDR3 bases: TGTGCCAGTAGTATCCGACAGGGGACAGGGGGTTCCCAAAACATTCAGTACTTC. This gives the protein CASSIRQGTGGSQNIQYF. The rearrangement joins TRBV19 to TRBJ2-4; TRBD1 agrees at 11 bases. Germline CDR1 reads LNHDA; CDR2 reads SQIVND (reference sequence). The CDR3 runs to 18 residues. Trimming took 3 bases from V and 5 from J; bases not matched to a gene: 12. The full variable domain, rest sourced from reference TRBV19 and TRBJ2-4, is DGGITQSPKYLFRKEGQNVTLSCEQNLNHDAMYWYRQDPGQGLRLIYYSQIVNDFQKGDIAEGYSVSREKKESFPLTVTSAQKNPTAFYLCASSIRQGTGGSQNIQYFGAGTRLSVL.

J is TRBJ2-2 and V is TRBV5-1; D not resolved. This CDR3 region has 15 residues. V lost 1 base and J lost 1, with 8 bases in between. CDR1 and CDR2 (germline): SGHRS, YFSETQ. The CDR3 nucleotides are TGCGCCAGCAGCTTGTCCGTAAAGAACACCGGGGAGCTGTTTTTT. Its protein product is CASSLSVKNTGELFF.

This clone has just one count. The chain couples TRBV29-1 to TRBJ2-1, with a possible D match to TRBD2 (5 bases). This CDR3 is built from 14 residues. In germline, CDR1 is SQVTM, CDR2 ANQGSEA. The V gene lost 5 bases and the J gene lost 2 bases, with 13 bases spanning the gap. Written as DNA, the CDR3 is TGCAGCGTTCCAAGCGGCGCGGCCTACAATGAGCAGTTCTTC. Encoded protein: CSVPSGAAYNEQFF.

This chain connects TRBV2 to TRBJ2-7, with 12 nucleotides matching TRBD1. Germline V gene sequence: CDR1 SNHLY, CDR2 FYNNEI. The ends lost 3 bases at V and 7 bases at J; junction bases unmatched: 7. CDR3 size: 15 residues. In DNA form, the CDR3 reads TGTGCCAGCAGTGACCGGGACAGGGGGCGCGGAGAGCAGTACTTC. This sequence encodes CASSDRDRGRGEQYF.

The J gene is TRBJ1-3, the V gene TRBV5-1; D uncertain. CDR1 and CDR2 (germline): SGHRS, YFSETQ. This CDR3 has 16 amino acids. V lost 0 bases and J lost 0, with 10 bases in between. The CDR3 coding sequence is TGCGCCAGCAGCTTGGGCGGCACGTTCTCTGGAAACACCATATATTTT. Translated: CASSLGGTFSGNTIYF.

The CDR3 coding sequence is TGCAGCGTTGGGGGAGATGGCTACACCTTC. Its translation is CSVGGDGYTF. The chain employs TRBV29-1 and TRBJ1-2; D uncertain. The CDR3 length is 10 residues. With 4 bases removed from V and 6 bases from J, the gap between germline ends came to 6 bases. Germline V CDR1 and CDR2: SQVTM, ANQGSEA.

This CDR3 reads CASSLDRTGTPLYDEQYF. In DNA form, the CDR3 reads TGTGCCAGCAGCTTAGACCGGACAGGGACACCTCTTTACGACGAGCAGTACTTC. The chain has TRBV7-9 and TRBJ2-7; 8 bases match TRBD1. The CDR3 consists of 18 residues. Germline V gives CDR1 SEHNR, CDR2 FQNEAQ (reference sequence). V dropped 1 base and J dropped 5; count of bases not matched to a gene: 16. The whole variable domain, filled in from reference TRBV7-9 and TRBJ2-7, reads DTGVSQNPRHKITKRGQNVTFRCDPISEHNRLYWYRQTLGQGPEFLTYFQNEAQLEKSRLLSDRFSAERPKGSFSTLEIQRTEQGDSAMYLCASSLDRTGTPLYDEQYFGPGTRLTVT.

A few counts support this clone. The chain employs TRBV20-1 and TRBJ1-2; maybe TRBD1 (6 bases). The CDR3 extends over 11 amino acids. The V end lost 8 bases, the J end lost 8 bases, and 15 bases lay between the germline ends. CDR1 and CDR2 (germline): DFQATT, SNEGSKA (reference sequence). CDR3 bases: TGCAGTCCAGGGGCCATGGGCGGCTACACCTTC. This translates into CSPGAMGGYTF.

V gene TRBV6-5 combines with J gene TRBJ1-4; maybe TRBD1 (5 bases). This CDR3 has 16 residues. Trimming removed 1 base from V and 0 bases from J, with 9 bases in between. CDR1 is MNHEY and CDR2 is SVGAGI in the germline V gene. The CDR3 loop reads CASSYFPGATNEKLFF. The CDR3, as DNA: TGTGCCAGCAGTTACTTTCCGGGGGCAACTAATGAAAAACTGTTTTTT.

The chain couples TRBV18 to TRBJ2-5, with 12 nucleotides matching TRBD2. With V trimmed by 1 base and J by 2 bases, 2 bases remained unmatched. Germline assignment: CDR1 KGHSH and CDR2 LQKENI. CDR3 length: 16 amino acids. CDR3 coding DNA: TGTGCCAGCTCACCACGACTAGCGGGGGCTCAAGAGACCCAGTACTTC. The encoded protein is CASSPRLAGAQETQYF.

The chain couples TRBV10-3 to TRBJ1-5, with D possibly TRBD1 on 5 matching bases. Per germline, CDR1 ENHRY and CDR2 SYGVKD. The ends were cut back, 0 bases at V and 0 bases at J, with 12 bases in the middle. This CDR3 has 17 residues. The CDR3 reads CAISESDSRISNQPQHF. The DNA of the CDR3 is TGTGCCATCAGTGAGTCTGACAGCAGGATTAGCAATCAGCCCCAGCATTTT.

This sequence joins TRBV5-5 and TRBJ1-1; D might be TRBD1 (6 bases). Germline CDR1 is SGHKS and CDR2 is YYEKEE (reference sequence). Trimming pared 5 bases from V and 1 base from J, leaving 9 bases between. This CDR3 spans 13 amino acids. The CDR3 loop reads CASRPQGNTEAFF. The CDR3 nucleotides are TGTGCCAGCAGGCCACAGGGGAACACTGAAGCTTTCTTT.

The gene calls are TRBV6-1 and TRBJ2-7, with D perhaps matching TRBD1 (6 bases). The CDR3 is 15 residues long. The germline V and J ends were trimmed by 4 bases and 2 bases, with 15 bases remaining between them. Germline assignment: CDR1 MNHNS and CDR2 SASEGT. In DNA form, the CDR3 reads TGTGCCAGCAGTGTAGACCCGGGACAAACCTACGAGCAGTACTTC. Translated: CASSVDPGQTYEQYF.

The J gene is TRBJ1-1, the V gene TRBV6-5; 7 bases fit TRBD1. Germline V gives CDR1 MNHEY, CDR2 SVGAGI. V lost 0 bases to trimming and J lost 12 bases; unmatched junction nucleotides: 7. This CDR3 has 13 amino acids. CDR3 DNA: TGTGCCAGCAGTTACTCAGACAGGGTCTCCCCTTTCTTT. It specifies CASSYSDRVSPFF.

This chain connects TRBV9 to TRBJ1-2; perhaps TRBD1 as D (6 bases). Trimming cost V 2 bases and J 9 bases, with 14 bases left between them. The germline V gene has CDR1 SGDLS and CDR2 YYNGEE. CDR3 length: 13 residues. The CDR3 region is CASSVTGEMRYTF. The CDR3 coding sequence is TGTGCCAGCAGCGTGACAGGAGAAATGCGCTACACCTTC.

The CDR3 is CASSDTDRLGGGSYNSPLHF. CDR3 nucleotides: TGCGCCAGCAGTGATACGGACAGGTTAGGAGGGGGTTCCTATAATTCACCCCTCCACTTT. The chain recombines TRBV10-2 with TRBJ1-6; 7 bases match TRBD1. V dropped 3 bases and J dropped 1; count of bases not matched to a gene: 15. CDR1 is WSHSY, CDR2 SAAADI, per germline. The CDR3 totals 20 residues.

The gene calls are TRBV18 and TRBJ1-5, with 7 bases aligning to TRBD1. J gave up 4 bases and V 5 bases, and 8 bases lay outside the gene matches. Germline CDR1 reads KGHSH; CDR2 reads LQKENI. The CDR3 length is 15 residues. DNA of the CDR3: TGTGCCAGCTCAGAGGACAGGTCCCCTAATCAGCCCCAGCATTTT. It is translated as CASSEDRSPNQPQHF.

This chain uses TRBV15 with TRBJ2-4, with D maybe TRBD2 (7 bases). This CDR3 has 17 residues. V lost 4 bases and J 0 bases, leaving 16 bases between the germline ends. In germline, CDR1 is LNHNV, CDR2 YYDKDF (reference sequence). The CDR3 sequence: CATSKSGGPRAKNIQYF. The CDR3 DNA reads TGTGCCACCAGCAAATCGGGGGGCCCTAGAGCCAAAAACATTCAGTACTTC.

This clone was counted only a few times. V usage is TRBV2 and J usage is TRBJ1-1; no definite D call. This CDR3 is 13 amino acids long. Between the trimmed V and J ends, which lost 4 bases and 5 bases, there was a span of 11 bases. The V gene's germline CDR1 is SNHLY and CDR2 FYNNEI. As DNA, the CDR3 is TGTGCCAGCAGTGGTCTCGGAGGGACTGAAGCTTTCTTT. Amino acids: CASSGLGGTEAFF. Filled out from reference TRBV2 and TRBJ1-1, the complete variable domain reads EPEVTQTPSHQVTQMGQEVILRCVPISNHLYFYWYRQILGQKVEFLVSFYNNEISEKSEIFDDQFSVERPDGSNFTLKIRSTKLEDSAMYFCASSGLGGTEAFFGQGTRLTVV.